A selection of T cell receptor beta chains follows, all from one sample in a study of naive and memory T cell subsets. TCRdb reprocessed the 5' RACE reads via MiXCR and lists one record per CDR3 protein. The table has 50,000 to 60,000 distinct CDR3 sequences, 6.5% to 8.5% seen once. These receptors were obtained from a female donor in good health. Both conserved end residues are part of each CDR3.

v_call,j_call,cdr3_aa
TRBV27,TRBJ1-1,CASSRQGLMNTEAFF
TRBV12-3/TRBV12-4,TRBJ2-1,CASSFGRGDQFF
TRBV7-8,TRBJ2-3,CASSLAPELAGAGTDTQYF
TRBV7-7,TRBJ2-1,CASSLERGKSSYNEQFF
TRBV7-9,TRBJ2-7,CASGTIGVYEQYF
TRBV20-1,TRBJ2-7,CSASDFQGLGEQYF
TRBV5-1,TRBJ2-7,CASSPGQRKVYEQYF
TRBV6-6,TRBJ2-1,CASSYSGGEQTNEQFF
TRBV20-1,TRBJ2-1,CSAGTSGANEQFF
TRBV12-3/TRBV12-4,TRBJ1-6,CASSRTLGSSYNSPLHF
TRBV6-2/TRBV6-3,TRBJ1-2,CASSYAQAGNGYTF
TRBV4-3,TRBJ1-1,CASSPYSGTTLNTEAFF
TRBV20-1,TRBJ2-2,CSARDPRTGMGELFF
TRBV6-6,TRBJ2-4,CASSYWAPGTSRSIAKNIQYF
TRBV30,TRBJ2-4,CAWRRPPRGAKNIQYF
TRBV7-2,TRBJ2-7,CASSLAGLSYEQYF
TRBV12-3/TRBV12-4,TRBJ2-2,CASSLEGTGSGELFF
TRBV2,TRBJ1-1,CASRKDRENTEAFF
TRBV12-3/TRBV12-4,TRBJ1-5,CASFRVGQPQHF
TRBV25-1,TRBJ1-6,CASSRSGSSYNSPLHF
TRBV29-1,TRBJ2-5,CSVEKGSERTQYF
TRBV20-1,TRBJ1-6,CSARPAAYSYNSPLHF
TRBV21-1,TRBJ1-6,CASSKALRSGNASPLHF
TRBV6-2/TRBV6-3,TRBJ2-1,CASSYSATDSYNEQFF
TRBV5-4,TRBJ1-2,CASSQTDYGYTF
TRBV11-3,TRBJ2-2,CASSFVSNTGELFF
TRBV7-2,TRBJ2-7,CASSLVGSAYEQYF
TRBV29-1,TRBJ1-4,CSVLPRESNEKLFF
TRBV7-2,TRBJ2-1,CASSSRPPYNEQFF